This T cell receptor beta chain was documented in a study of CD8 T cells in ankylosing spondylitis. Whole-study findings and limits: Matched synovial fluid from ankylosing spondylitis patients was reported to be enriched for disease-linked clones. Seemingly distinctive of ankylosing spondylitis blood was a TCR beta motif formed by eight highly homologous variants.

This clonotype was detected a few times. Antigen: not known. The authors made TCR beta libraries by quantitative 5'-RACE with molecular barcodes. Each CDR3 protein is one row after TCRdb ran MiXCR on the 5' RACE reads. This sample carries under 950,000 distinct CDR3 sequences, around 17% of them seen once, and the ten largest clones take 19%. In germline, CDR1 is LNHNV, CDR2 YYDKDF (reference sequence). The V and J ends lost 8 bases and 2 bases respectively, with 9 bases between them. The CDR3 has 13 residues. This sequence joins TRBV15 and TRBJ2-2, with no clear D. The sequence was collected from a male donor with ankylosing spondylitis. Sequenced input: blood, either unsorted or a sorted T cell fraction (not recorded which). The CDR3 is CATRITNTGELFF. For the CDR3, the DNA is TGTGCCACCCGGATAACAAACACCGGGGAGCTGTTTTTT.